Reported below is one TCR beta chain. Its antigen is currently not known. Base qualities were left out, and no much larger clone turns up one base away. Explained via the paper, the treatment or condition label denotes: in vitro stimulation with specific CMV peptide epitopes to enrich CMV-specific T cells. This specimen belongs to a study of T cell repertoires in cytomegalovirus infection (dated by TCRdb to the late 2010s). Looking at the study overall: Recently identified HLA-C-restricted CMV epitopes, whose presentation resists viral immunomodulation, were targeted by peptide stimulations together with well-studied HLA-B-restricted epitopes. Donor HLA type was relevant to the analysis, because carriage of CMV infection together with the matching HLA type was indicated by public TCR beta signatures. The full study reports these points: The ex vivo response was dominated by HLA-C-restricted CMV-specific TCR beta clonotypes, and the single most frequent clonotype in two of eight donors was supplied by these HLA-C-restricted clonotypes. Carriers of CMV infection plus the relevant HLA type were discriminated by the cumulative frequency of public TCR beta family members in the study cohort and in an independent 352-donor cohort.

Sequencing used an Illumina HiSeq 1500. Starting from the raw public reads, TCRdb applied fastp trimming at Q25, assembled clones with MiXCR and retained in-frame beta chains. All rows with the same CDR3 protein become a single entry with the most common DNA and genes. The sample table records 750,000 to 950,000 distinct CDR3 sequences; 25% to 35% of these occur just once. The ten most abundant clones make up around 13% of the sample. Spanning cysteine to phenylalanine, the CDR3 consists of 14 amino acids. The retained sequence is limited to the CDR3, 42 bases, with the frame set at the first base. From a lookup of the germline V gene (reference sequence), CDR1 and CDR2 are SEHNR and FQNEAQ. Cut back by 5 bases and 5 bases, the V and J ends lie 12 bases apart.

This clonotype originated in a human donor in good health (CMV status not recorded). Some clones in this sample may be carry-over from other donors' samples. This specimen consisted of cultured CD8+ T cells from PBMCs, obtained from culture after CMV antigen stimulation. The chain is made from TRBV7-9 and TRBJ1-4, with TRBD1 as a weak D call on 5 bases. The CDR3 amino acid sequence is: CASSTLRTNEKLFF. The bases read TGTGCCAGCAGCACACTTAGGACAAATGAAAAACTGTTTTTT.